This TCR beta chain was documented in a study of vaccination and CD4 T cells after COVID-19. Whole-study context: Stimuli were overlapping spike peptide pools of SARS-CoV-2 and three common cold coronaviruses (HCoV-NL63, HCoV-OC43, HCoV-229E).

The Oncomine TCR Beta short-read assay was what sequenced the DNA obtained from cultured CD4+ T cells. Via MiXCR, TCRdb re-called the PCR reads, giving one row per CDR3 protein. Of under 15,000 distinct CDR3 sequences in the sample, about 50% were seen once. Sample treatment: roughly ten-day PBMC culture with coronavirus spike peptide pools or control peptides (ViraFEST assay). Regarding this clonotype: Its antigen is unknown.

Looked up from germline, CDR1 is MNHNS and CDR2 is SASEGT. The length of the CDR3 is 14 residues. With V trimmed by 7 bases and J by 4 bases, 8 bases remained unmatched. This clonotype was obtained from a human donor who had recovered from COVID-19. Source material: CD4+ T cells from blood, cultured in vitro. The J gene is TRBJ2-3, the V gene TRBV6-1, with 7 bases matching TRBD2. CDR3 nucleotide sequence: TGTGCCAGCATTTGGGGGAGGGCCCCAGATACGCAGTATTTT. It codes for CASIWGRAPDTQYF.